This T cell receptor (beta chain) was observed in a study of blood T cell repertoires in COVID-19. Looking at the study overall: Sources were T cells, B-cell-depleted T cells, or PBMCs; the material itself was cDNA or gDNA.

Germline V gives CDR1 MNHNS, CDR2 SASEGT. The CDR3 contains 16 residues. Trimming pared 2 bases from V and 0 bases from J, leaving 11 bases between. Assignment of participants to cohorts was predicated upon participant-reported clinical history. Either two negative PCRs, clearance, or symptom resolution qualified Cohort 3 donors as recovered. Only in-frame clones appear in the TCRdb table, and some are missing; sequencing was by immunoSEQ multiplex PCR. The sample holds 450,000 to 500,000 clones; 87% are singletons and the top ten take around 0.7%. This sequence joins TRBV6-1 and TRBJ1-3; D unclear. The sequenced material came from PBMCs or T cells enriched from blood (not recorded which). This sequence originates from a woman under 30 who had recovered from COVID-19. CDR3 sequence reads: CASSEIAASSGNTIYF. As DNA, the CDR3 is TGTGCCAGCAGTGAAATCGCCGCGAGCTCTGGAAACACCATATATTTT.